The next 22 T cell receptor beta chains were all read from a single sample in a study of cytomegalovirus exposure and HLA in healthy donors. PCR used 60 Vbeta primers and 13 Jbeta primers. Libraries were prepared by immunoSEQ multiplex PCR; TCRdb keeps only in-frame clonotypes and omits some of them. The sample yields about 190,000 clones, approximately 80% seen once. Sequencing used PBMCs. Every receptor here comes from a woman aged 25 to 39 in good health and CMV-seropositive.

J is TRBJ1-2 and V is TRBV11-2, with 9 nucleotides matching TRBD1. The V gene end was trimmed by 3 bases and the J gene end by 4 bases; junction bases not matched to a gene: 3. CDR1 SGHAT and CDR2 FQNNGV come from the germline V gene. This CDR3 contains 14 residues. The CDR3 DNA reads as TGTGCCAGCAGCTTGGGACAGGGCATCTATGGCTACACCTTC. It translates to CASSLGQGIYGYTF.

Comments on this clone: A read error may produce the germline difference seen at one junction end. The same CDR3 also results from other DNA sequences found in this sample. The rearrangement uses TRBV6-5 and TRBJ1-3; TRBD1 might be the D (5 bases). The CDR3 has 15 residues. Germline V lookup: CDR1 MNHEY, CDR2 SVGAGI. CDR3 residues: CASSPTLRAANTIYF. The CDR3, as DNA: TGCGCCAGCAGTCCTACGCTCAGGGCTGCAAACACCATATATTTT.

In the case of this clone: Other DNA sequences from this sample encode an identical CDR3 as well. The V and J genes are TRBV19 and TRBJ2-5; D is undetermined. Germline-derived CDR1 and CDR2 are LNHDA and SQIVND (reference sequence). The CDR3 totals 13 residues. V was trimmed by 4 bases and J by 2 bases, leaving 8 bases between them. CDR3 in DNA: TGTGCCAGTAGTACCCGCGGTCAAGAGACCCAGTACTTC. This gives the protein CASSTRGQETQYF.

The rearrangement uses TRBV4-1 and TRBJ2-2; D possibly corresponds to TRBD1 (7 bases). This CDR3 region has 15 residues. Germline V CDR1 and CDR2: MGHRA, YSYEKL. V lost 6 bases and J 6 bases, leaving 17 bases between the germline ends. The CDR3 protein is CASRGSGGTSGELFF. Written as DNA, the CDR3 is TGCGCCAGCAGGGGATCAGGGGGGACCTCCGGGGAGCTGTTTTTT.

A few counts support this clone. The chain links TRBV7-6 to TRBJ1-1, with D perhaps TRBD1 (6 bases). Germline V gene data show CDR1 as SGHVS and CDR2 as FNYEAQ. Trimming removed 0 bases at V and 8 bases at J, with 13 bases between. This CDR3 region has 14 residues. CDR3 amino acids: CASSLALWGQEAFF. The CDR3, as DNA: TGTGCCAGCAGCTTAGCCCTTTGGGGGCAGGAAGCTTTCTTT.

There are a few counts of this clone. V and J are TRBV10-3 and TRBJ2-5, with D maybe TRBD2 (5 bases). The CDR3 spans 16 residues. CDR1 and CDR2 (germline): ENHRY, SYGVKD. V was clipped by 6 bases and J by 2 bases, with 19 bases between them. In DNA form, the CDR3 reads TGTGCCATCAGACGGGCCCTGGCGGGTGGGCAAGAGACCCAGTACTTC. The encoded protein is CAIRRALAGGQETQYF.

The rearrangement joins TRBV10-1 to TRBJ2-6; 8 bases agree with TRBD1. Germline V gives CDR1 WNHNN, CDR2 SYGVQD (reference sequence). V was clipped by 5 bases and J by 2 bases; unmatched bases: 2. The CDR3 covers 15 residues. The CDR3 here is CASSSGGAGANVLTF. DNA of the CDR3: TGCGCCAGCAGTTCAGGGGGCGCTGGGGCCAACGTCCTGACTTTC.

The chain uses TRBV4-1 and TRBJ2-7; a weak D match, TRBD1 (5 bases). Germline values: CDR1 MGHRA, CDR2 YSYEKL. V lost 1 base and J 2 bases, leaving 9 bases between the germline ends. This CDR3 contains 14 residues. For the CDR3, the DNA is TGCGCCAGCAGCCAAGGGGCAGGGACCTACGAGCAGTACTTC. This encodes CASSQGAGTYEQYF.

The V gene is TRBV11-1, the J gene TRBJ2-3, with 10 bases aligning to TRBD2. The V segment lost 1 base and the J segment 0 bases; nucleotides outside the gene matches: 7. CDR3 length: 18 residues. CDR1 is SGHAT and CDR2 is FQDESV in the germline V gene (reference sequence). The CDR3 here is CASSLGAGGPSSTDTQYF. As DNA, the CDR3 is TGTGCCAGCAGCTTAGGAGCGGGGGGGCCGTCTAGCACAGATACGCAGTATTTT.

This clone is a singleton in its sample. The rearrangement uses TRBV5-1 and TRBJ1-1; maybe TRBD1 (5 bases). Trimming pared 4 bases from V and 1 base from J, leaving 8 bases between. Germline assignment: CDR1 SGHRS and CDR2 YFSETQ. This CDR3 is built from 13 residues. CDR3 coding DNA: TGCGCCAGCAGCATAGGGGCGAACACTGAAGCTTTCTTT. It yields the protein CASSIGANTEAFF.

This clone is a singleton in its sample. The chain combines TRBV11-3 with TRBJ2-7; possible D gene TRBD1, 6 bases. CDR1 SGHNT and CDR2 YENEEA come from the germline V gene. The CDR3 covers 13 residues. Trimming took 4 bases from V and 5 from J, leaving 12 bases between them. This chain's CDR3 is CASSSGHLHEQYF. In DNA, the CDR3 is TGTGCCAGCAGCTCGGGACATCTGCACGAGCAGTACTTC.

V is TRBV5-1 and J is TRBJ2-2, with 8 bases aligning to TRBD1. Germline CDR1 SGHRS, CDR2 YFSETQ. This CDR3 has 17 residues. With 0 bases clipped from V and 4 bases from J, the junction kept 8 bases outside the gene matches. The CDR3 region is CASSLDRGAGSTGELFF. CDR3 nucleotides: TGCGCCAGCAGCTTGGACAGGGGGGCTGGAAGCACCGGGGAGCTGTTTTTT.

This rearrangement joins TRBV28 to TRBJ2-5; 8 nucleotides line up with TRBD2. The CDR3 has 14 residues. The V segment lost 5 bases and the J segment 5 bases; nucleotides outside the gene matches: 7. The germline V gene has CDR1 MDHEN and CDR2 SYDVKM. CDR3 nucleotide sequence: TGTGCCAGCAGTCGTCCCGGCGGGGGGGAGACCCAGTACTTC. This gives the protein CASSRPGGGETQYF.

This clone has only a few counts. The chain carries TRBV19 and TRBJ2-1; 7 nucleotides agree with TRBD2. Germline V gene data show CDR1 as LNHDA and CDR2 as SQIVND (reference sequence). V shed 3 bases, J shed 0 bases, and the junction held 11 bases outside the gene matches. The CDR3 contains 18 residues. CDR3 in DNA: TGTGCCAGTAGTATGGTGGGAGGGCGCAAAAGCTCCTACAATGAGCAGTTCTTC. It is translated as CASSMVGGRKSSYNEQFF.

The rearrangement uses TRBV27 and TRBJ2-5; 11 bases align to TRBD1. The germline CDR1 and CDR2 sequences are MNHEY and SMNVEV (reference sequence). The V gene end was trimmed by 5 bases and the J gene end by 4 bases; junction bases not matched to a gene: 3. The CDR3 length is 14 residues. In DNA form, the CDR3 reads TGTGCCAGCAGTCTTGGGACAGGGGGAGAGACCCAGTACTTC. It translates to CASSLGTGGETQYF.

The chain couples TRBV19 to TRBJ2-1; 7 bases map to TRBD1. The CDR3 contains 15 residues. The V gene end was trimmed by 4 bases and the J gene end by 3 bases; junction bases not matched to a gene: 6. Germline CDR1 and CDR2: LNHDA and SQIVND (reference sequence). The CDR3 DNA is TGTGCCAGTAGTAATCCGACAGGGTTCTACAATGAGCAGTTCTTC. Its protein is CASSNPTGFYNEQFF.

The chain recombines TRBV7-8 with TRBJ1-5; no reliable D call. From germline, CDR1 is SGHVS and CDR2 FQNEAQ. CDR3 length: 14 amino acids. Trimming shortened V by 2 bases and J by 3 bases, and 8 bases separated the two germline ends. The DNA of the CDR3 is TGTGCCAGCAGCTTAAGCGGCAACAATCAGCCCCAGCATTTT. This gives the protein CASSLSGNNQPQHF. Supplemented by reference TRBV7-8 and TRBJ1-5, the full variable domain reads GAGVSQSPRYKVAKRGQDVALRCDPISGHVSLFWYQQALGQGPEFLTYFQNEAQLDKSGLPSDRFFAERPEGSVSTLKIQRTQQEDSAVYLCASSLSGNNQPQHFGDGTRLSIL.

The DNA of the CDR3 is TGTGCCAGTAGAAGACAGCTTAACTATGGCTACACCTTC. Translated: CASRRQLNYGYTF. The chain employs TRBV19 and TRBJ1-2; D is possibly TRBD1 (5 bases). V was trimmed by 6 bases and J by 1 base, leaving 9 bases between them. The germline V gene has CDR1 LNHDA and CDR2 SQIVND (reference sequence). The CDR3 contains 13 residues.

The genes are TRBV7-6 and TRBJ2-3, with TRBD2 as a possible D gene (5 bases). Trimming cost V 2 bases and J 6 bases, with 12 bases left between them. Germline V lookup: CDR1 SGHVS, CDR2 FNYEAQ. There are 14 residues in the CDR3. CDR3 in amino acids: CASSLTSPSDTQYF. The CDR3 coding sequence is TGTGCCAGCAGCTTAACATCCCCTAGCGATACGCAGTATTTT. Combining the CDR3 with reference TRBV7-6 and TRBJ2-3 gives the whole variable domain GAGVSQSPRYKVTKRGQDVALRCDPISGHVSLYWYRQALGQGPEFLTYFNYEAQQDKSGLPNDRFSAERPEGSISTLTIQRTEQRDSAMYRCASSLTSPSDTQYFGPGTRLTVL.

The chain employs TRBV27 and TRBJ1-1; D possibly corresponds to TRBD1 (5 bases). Germline assignment: CDR1 MNHEY and CDR2 SMNVEV (reference sequence). CDR3 length: 12 residues. The ends were cut back, 5 bases at V and 8 bases at J, with 12 bases in the middle. The CDR3 is CASSDSGGEAFF. CDR3 coding DNA: TGTGCCAGCAGTGATAGCGGGGGGGAAGCTTTCTTT.

This clone was recorded a few times. The rearrangement uses TRBV15 and TRBJ2-3, with a possible D match to TRBD2 (6 bases). CDR3 length: 15 amino acids. V was clipped by 1 base and J by 0 bases, with 8 bases between them. The germline V gene has CDR1 LNHNV and CDR2 YYDKDF (reference sequence). CDR3 residues: CATSRGGVSTDTQYF. In DNA, the CDR3 is TGTGCCACCAGCAGAGGGGGGGTTAGCACAGATACGCAGTATTTT.

The CDR3 protein is CASRPAAWDRAYSNQPQHF. DNA of the CDR3: TGTGCCAGCCGGCCGGCTGCATGGGACAGGGCCTATAGCAATCAGCCCCAGCATTTT. The genes are TRBV27 and TRBJ1-5; 9 positions match TRBD1. V trimming: 8 bases; J trimming: 0 bases; junction bases outside the gene matches: 17. The germline CDR1 and CDR2 sequences are MNHEY and SMNVEV (reference sequence). The CDR3 has 19 amino acids.